This entry describes one TCR beta chain. The antigen remains unidentified. This CDR3 region has 16 residues. With 0 bases clipped from V and 5 bases from J, the junction kept 7 bases outside the gene matches. The germline gives CDR1 SGDLS, CDR2 YYNGEE. The sample originates from a study of cytomegalovirus exposure and HLA in healthy donors. Findings of the study overall: CMV antigen specificity of a few CMV-associated chains was confirmed in vitro. TCR beta chains numbering more than 150 were designated cytomegalovirus-associated. The study reported that TCR beta sequences accurately predicted HLA-A and HLA-B alleles in most subjects.

Vbeta (60) and Jbeta (13) primers were used in the PCR. Using immunoSEQ multiplex PCR, the repertoire was profiled, and TCRdb retains in-frame clones only, with some absent. The table lists fewer than 200,000 clones, roughly 87% of them singletons. Samples came from healthy bone marrow donors. Sequencing input: PBMCs. This sequence was found in a boy younger than 10 in good health and CMV-seronegative. This sequence joins TRBV9 and TRBJ2-5; 10 bases map to TRBD1. The CDR3 is CASSVGDRGMSETQYF. As DNA, the CDR3 is TGTGCCAGCAGCGTAGGGGACAGGGGCATGTCGGAGACCCAGTACTTC.